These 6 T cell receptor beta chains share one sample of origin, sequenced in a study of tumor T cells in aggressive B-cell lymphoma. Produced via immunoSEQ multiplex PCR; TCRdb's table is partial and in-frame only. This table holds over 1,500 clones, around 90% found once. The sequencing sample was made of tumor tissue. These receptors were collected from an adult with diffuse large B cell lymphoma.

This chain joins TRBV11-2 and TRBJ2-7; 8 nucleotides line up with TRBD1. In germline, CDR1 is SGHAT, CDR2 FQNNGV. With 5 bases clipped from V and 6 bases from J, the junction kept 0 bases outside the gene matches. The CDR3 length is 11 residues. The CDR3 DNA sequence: TGTGCCAGCAGCGACAGGGGCGAGCAGTACTTC. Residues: CASSDRGEQYF.

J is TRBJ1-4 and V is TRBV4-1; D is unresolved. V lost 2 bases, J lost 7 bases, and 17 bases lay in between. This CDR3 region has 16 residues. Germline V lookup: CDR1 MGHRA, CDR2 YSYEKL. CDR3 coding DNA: TGCGCCAGCAGCCAATTGGGCCTTTCTGGACTTGAAAAACTGTTTTTT. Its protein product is CASSQLGLSGLEKLFF.

The CDR3 region is CASSIDRTGYVDEQFF. In DNA form, the CDR3 reads TGTGCCAGTAGTATAGACAGGACAGGGTATGTCGATGAGCAGTTCTTC. The chain couples TRBV19 to TRBJ2-1; 8 positions agree with TRBD1. The CDR3 is made up of 16 amino acids. CDR1 is LNHDA and CDR2 is SQIVND in the germline V gene (reference sequence). V gave up 0 bases and J gave up 8 bases; unmatched junction bases: 9.

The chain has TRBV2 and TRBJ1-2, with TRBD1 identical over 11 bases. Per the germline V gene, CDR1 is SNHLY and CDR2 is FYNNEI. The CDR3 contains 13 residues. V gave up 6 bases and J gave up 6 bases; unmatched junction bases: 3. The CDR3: CASRRDRGDGYTF. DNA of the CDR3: TGTGCCAGCAGAAGGGACAGGGGGGATGGCTACACCTTC.

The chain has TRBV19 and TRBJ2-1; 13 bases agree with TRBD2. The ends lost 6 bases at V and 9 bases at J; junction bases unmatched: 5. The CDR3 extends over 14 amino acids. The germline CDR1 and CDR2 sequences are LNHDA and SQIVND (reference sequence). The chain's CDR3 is CASSTSGGVGEQFF. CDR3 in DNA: TGTGCCAGTAGCACTAGCGGGGGGGTTGGTGAGCAGTTCTTC.

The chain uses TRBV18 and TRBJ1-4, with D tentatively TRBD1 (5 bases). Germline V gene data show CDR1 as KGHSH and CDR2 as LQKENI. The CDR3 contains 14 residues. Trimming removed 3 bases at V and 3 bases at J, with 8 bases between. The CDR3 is CASSPQGANEKLFF. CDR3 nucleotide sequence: TGTGCCAGCTCACCTCAGGGTGCTAATGAAAAACTGTTTTTT.